A selection of T cell receptor beta chains follows, all from one sample in a study of T-cell memory formation after mild COVID-19. From the 5' RACE reads, TCRdb called clonotypes with MiXCR, one entry per CDR3 protein. This sample has about 14,000 distinct CDR3 sequences, with 15% to 20% found just once. Sequencing was performed on PBMCs or a T cell subset sorted from them (not recorded which). Receptors were obtained from an adult woman who had mild COVID-19 (a few samples of this study predate the infection). Cell type and time point are not known. Each CDR3 is given with its conserved first and last residue. A D gene is named only where the DNA matches it firmly. Not all rows give a size; the values are once, few, many and, for expanded clones, a class.

V: TRBV30
D: .
J: TRBJ2-4
size: many
CDR3: CAWSAIAKNIQYF
DNA: TGTGCCTGGAGTGCTATAGCCAAAAACATTCAGTACTTC

V: TRBV6-2/TRBV6-3
D: TRBD2
J: TRBJ2-3
size: medium-sized
CDR3: CASSTGLAPDTQYF
DNA: TGTGCCAGCAGTACGGGACTAGCCCCAGATACGCAGTATTTT

V: TRBV5-1
D: .
J: TRBJ2-7
size: many
CDR3: CASSLKGGRGTISYEQYF
DNA: TGCGCCAGCAGCTTGAAGGGTGGTCGGGGGACCATCTCCTACGAGCAGTACTTC

V: TRBV9
D: .
J: TRBJ2-2
size: many
CDR3: CASSVGAGGELFF
DNA: TGTGCCAGCAGCGTTGGCGCGGGCGGGGAGCTGTTTTTT

V: TRBV7-9
D: TRBD1
J: TRBJ2-7
size: many
CDR3: CASSSRPDRGEFYEQYF
DNA: TGTGCCAGCAGCTCGCGCCCGGACAGGGGGGAGTTCTACGAGCAGTACTTC

V: TRBV7-9
D: .
J: TRBJ2-1
size: many
CDR3: CASSFATGISYNEQFF
DNA: TGTGCCAGCAGCTTCGCGACAGGAATATCCTACAATGAGCAGTTCTTC

V: TRBV6-4
D: .
J: TRBJ1-1
size: many
CDR3: CASSEVGGTEAFF
DNA: TGTGCCAGCAGTGAGGTAGGGGGCACTGAAGCTTTCTTT

V: TRBV2
D: .
J: TRBJ2-7
size: many
CDR3: CASTVLTYEQYF
DNA: TGTGCCAGCACGGTCTTAACCTACGAGCAGTACTTC

V: TRBV30
D: .
J: TRBJ2-7
size: many
CDR3: CAWSVAGFSYEQYF
DNA: TGTGCCTGGAGTGTGGCAGGTTTCTCCTACGAGCAGTACTTC

V: TRBV6-2/TRBV6-3
D: .
J: TRBJ2-1
size: many
CDR3: CASRPPTYNEQFF
DNA: TGTGCCAGCAGACCTCCAACCTACAATGAGCAGTTCTTC

V: TRBV24-1
D: TRBD2
J: TRBJ2-7
size: medium-sized
CDR3: CATSDGAGGPYEQYF
DNA: TGTGCCACCAGTGATGGAGCGGGAGGGCCTTACGAGCAGTACTTC

V: TRBV15
D: .
J: TRBJ2-4
size: .
CDR3: CATSREGVNKNIQYF
DNA: TGTGCCACCAGCAGGGAGGGGGTGAACAAAAACATTCAGTACTTC

V: TRBV23-1
D: .
J: TRBJ1-5
size: many
CDR3: CASSQSWQGDQPQHF
DNA: TGCGCCAGCAGTCAATCGTGGCAGGGCGATCAGCCCCAGCATTTT

V: TRBV4-3
D: TRBD1
J: TRBJ2-7
size: many
CDR3: CASSQQGTAYEQYF
DNA: TGCGCCAGCAGCCAACAGGGGACAGCCTACGAGCAGTACTTC

V: TRBV4-2
D: TRBD2
J: TRBJ2-3
size: once
CDR3: CASSQDRGGTDTQYF
DNA: TGTGCCAGCAGCCAAGATCGGGGGGGCACAGATACGCAGTATTTT

V: TRBV3-1
D: TRBD2
J: TRBJ2-4
size: many
CDR3: CASSAAGGLDIQYF
DNA: TGTGCCAGCAGCGCAGCGGGGGGGCTAGACATTCAGTACTTC

V: TRBV6-5
D: .
J: TRBJ1-1
size: many
CDR3: CASSYYPRGAGPNTEAFF
DNA: TGTGCCAGCAGTTACTATCCCAGGGGCGCGGGACCGAACACTGAAGCTTTCTTT

V: TRBV4-1
D: .
J: TRBJ2-7
size: many
CDR3: CASSQDLHEQYF
DNA: TGCGCCAGCAGCCAAGATCTTCACGAGCAGTACTTC

V: TRBV9
D: TRBD2
J: TRBJ2-1
size: many
CDR3: CASSVSGGSHNEQFF
DNA: TGTGCCAGCAGCGTAAGCGGGGGGTCCCACAATGAGCAGTTCTTC

V: TRBV5-1
D: TRBD2
J: TRBJ2-2
size: many
CDR3: CAMGPSGIYAPNTGELFF
DNA: TGCGCCATGGGGCCTAGCGGGATCTATGCTCCGAACACCGGGGAGCTGTTTTTT

V: TRBV30
D: .
J: TRBJ2-3
size: many
CDR3: CAWSGVRTDTQYF
DNA: TGTGCCTGGTCGGGAGTGAGGACAGATACGCAGTATTTT

V: TRBV6-2/TRBV6-3
D: .
J: TRBJ2-7
size: many
CDR3: CASSYSRGVEQYF
DNA: TGTGCCAGCAGTTACTCGAGAGGGGTCGAGCAGTACTTC

V: TRBV7-8
D: TRBD1
J: TRBJ2-2
size: .
CDR3: CASSLAAGGRNTGELFF
DNA: TGTGCCAGCAGCTTAGCGGCAGGGGGCAGAAACACCGGGGAGCTGTTTTTT

V: TRBV29-1
D: .
J: TRBJ1-2
size: many
CDR3: CSVDYRESYGYTF
DNA: TGCAGCGTTGATTACAGGGAGTCCTATGGCTACACCTTC

V: TRBV27
D: TRBD1
J: TRBJ2-5
size: many
CDR3: CASSTLDRGRRETQYF
DNA: TGTGCCAGCAGTACCCTTGACAGGGGGCGCCGGGAGACCCAGTACTTC

V: TRBV2
D: TRBD1
J: TRBJ1-6
size: many
CDR3: CASSGQGNNSPLHF
DNA: TGTGCCAGCAGTGGACAGGGCAATAATTCACCCCTCCACTTT

V: TRBV12-3/TRBV12-4
D: TRBD1
J: TRBJ1-1
size: many
CDR3: CASSLGQGEIYTEAFF
DNA: TGTGCCAGCAGTCTGGGACAGGGGGAAATCTACACTGAAGCTTTCTTT

V: TRBV11-2
D: TRBD2
J: TRBJ2-1
size: many
CDR3: CASSHGRGLAYEQFF
DNA: TGTGCCAGCAGCCATGGACGGGGACTAGCTTATGAGCAGTTCTTC

V: TRBV7-6
D: .
J: TRBJ2-1
size: .
CDR3: CAVAGGRYNEQFF
DNA: TGTGCCGTCGCTGGGGGCCGATACAATGAGCAGTTCTTC

V: TRBV9
D: TRBD1
J: TRBJ2-3
size: .
CDR3: CASSVGAGGRSDTQYF
DNA: TGTGCCAGCAGCGTAGGGGCAGGGGGCAGGTCAGATACGCAGTATTTT

V: TRBV7-9
D: TRBD1
J: TRBJ1-5
size: many
CDR3: CASSPGGYQPQHF
DNA: TGTGCCAGCAGCCCAGGGGGCTATCAGCCCCAGCATTTT

V: TRBV20-1
D: .
J: TRBJ2-3
size: many
CDR3: CSAPPGGSTDTQYF
DNA: TGCAGTGCGCCGCCTGGGGGGAGCACAGATACGCAGTATTTT

V: TRBV19
D: .
J: TRBJ2-7
size: many
CDR3: CARLGPLGGEQYF
DNA: TGTGCCAGACTCGGTCCTCTTGGGGGCGAGCAGTACTTC

V: TRBV24-1
D: TRBD1
J: TRBJ1-1
size: many
CDR3: CATSDPPWAGGAFF
DNA: TGTGCCACCAGTGATCCCCCCTGGGCAGGGGGAGCTTTCTTT

V: TRBV28
D: TRBD2
J: TRBJ2-1
size: .
CDR3: CASSLWGGNEQFF
DNA: TGTGCCAGCAGTTTGTGGGGAGGGAATGAGCAGTTCTTC

V: TRBV5-4
D: .
J: TRBJ2-5
size: many
CDR3: CASSLAGGGYQETQYF
DNA: TGTGCCAGCAGCTTGGCCGGGGGAGGTTACCAAGAGACCCAGTACTTC

V: TRBV29-1
D: .
J: TRBJ1-2
size: many
CDR3: CSVEDLAGNRYGYTF
DNA: TGCAGCGTTGAAGATCTGGCAGGGAACCGCTATGGCTACACCTTC

V: TRBV5-1
D: .
J: TRBJ2-3
size: many
CDR3: CASSSAGGGDTQYF
DNA: TGCGCCAGCAGCTCTGCTGGCGGTGGAGATACGCAGTATTTT

V: TRBV7-2
D: TRBD2
J: TRBJ2-5
size: many
CDR3: CASSLGRLAGGETQYF
DNA: TGTGCCAGCAGCTTAGGAAGACTAGCGGGAGGTGAGACCCAGTACTTC

V: TRBV7-8
D: TRBD1
J: TRBJ2-2
size: many
CDR3: CASSYTGGDAGELFF
DNA: TGTGCCAGCAGCTATACAGGGGGCGACGCCGGGGAGCTGTTTTTT

V: TRBV6-6
D: TRBD2
J: TRBJ2-1
size: medium-sized
CDR3: CASSPSSTSGSFYEQFF
DNA: TGTGCCAGCAGTCCCTCCTCGACTAGCGGGAGTTTCTATGAGCAGTTCTTC

V: TRBV9
D: TRBD2
J: TRBJ2-1
size: .
CDR3: CASSPRVAGTNNEQFF
DNA: TGTGCCAGCAGCCCTCGGGTAGCGGGGACGAACAATGAGCAGTTCTTC

V: TRBV5-4
D: TRBD1
J: TRBJ2-3
size: many
CDR3: CASSLVGTGGFKAQYF
DNA: TGTGCCAGCAGCTTGGTGGGGACAGGGGGCTTTAAGGCGCAGTATTTT

V: TRBV6-2/TRBV6-3
D: TRBD2
J: TRBJ2-1
size: .
CDR3: CASSWTSGYNEQFF
DNA: TGTGCCAGCAGTTGGACTAGCGGGTACAATGAGCAGTTCTTC

V: TRBV29-1
D: .
J: TRBJ2-2
size: many
CDR3: CSVVLWGPGELFF
DNA: TGCAGCGTTGTGTTATGGGGTCCCGGGGAGCTGTTTTTT

V: TRBV5-1
D: .
J: TRBJ2-1
size: .
CDR3: CASSPRLRSNEQFF
DNA: TGCGCCAGCAGCCCCCGTCTGCGAAGTAATGAGCAGTTCTTC

V: TRBV30
D: .
J: TRBJ1-2
size: .
CDR3: CAGAGAFNGYTF
DNA: TGTGCCGGGGCCGGGGCCTTCAATGGCTACACCTTC

V: TRBV9
D: .
J: TRBJ2-3
size: many
CDR3: CASSVANNLDTQYF
DNA: TGTGCCAGCAGCGTAGCTAATAATCTGGATACGCAGTATTTT

V: TRBV7-9
D: .
J: TRBJ2-7
size: many
CDR3: CASSLGGRNYEQYF
DNA: TGTGCCAGCAGCTTAGGGGGACGAAACTACGAGCAGTACTTC

V: TRBV15
D: .
J: TRBJ2-1
size: many
CDR3: CATSSRTANEQFF
DNA: TGTGCCACCAGCAGTAGAACTGCGAATGAGCAGTTCTTC

V: TRBV5-1
D: TRBD1
J: TRBJ2-2
size: many
CDR3: CASSGTGGANTGELFF
DNA: TGCGCCAGCAGCGGAACAGGGGGCGCGAACACCGGGGAGCTGTTTTTT

V: TRBV20-1
D: .
J: TRBJ1-1
size: many
CDR3: CSARDVFGNTEAFF
DNA: TGCAGTGCTAGAGATGTGTTCGGGAACACTGAAGCTTTCTTT

V: TRBV24-1
D: TRBD1
J: TRBJ2-2
size: many
CDR3: CATSYRDRSTGELFF
DNA: TGTGCCACCAGCTACCGGGACAGGTCCACCGGGGAGCTGTTTTTT

V: TRBV6-5
D: .
J: TRBJ2-1
size: .
CDR3: CASSYTPELEQFF
DNA: TGTGCCAGCAGTTACACCCCGGAGCTAGAGCAGTTCTTC

V: TRBV7-9
D: .
J: TRBJ1-2
size: medium-sized
CDR3: CATAQGSDYGYTF
DNA: TGTGCCACCGCCCAGGGTTCGGACTATGGCTACACCTTC

V: TRBV30
D: TRBD1
J: TRBJ1-1
size: many
CDR3: CAWGQGIGNTEAFF
DNA: TGTGCCTGGGGACAGGGGATTGGGAACACTGAAGCTTTCTTT

V: TRBV13
D: .
J: TRBJ1-1
size: many
CDR3: CASSLRGPAEAFF
DNA: TGTGCCAGCAGCCTGAGGGGTCCGGCTGAAGCTTTCTTT

V: TRBV15
D: .
J: TRBJ2-1
size: many
CDR3: CATSREGPGVIDEQFF
DNA: TGTGCCACCAGCAGAGAGGGCCCAGGGGTAATAGATGAGCAGTTCTTC

V: TRBV7-9
D: .
J: TRBJ2-2
size: many
CDR3: CASSLGWGLATGELFF
DNA: TGTGCCAGCAGCTTAGGATGGGGACTGGCGACCGGGGAGCTGTTTTTT

V: TRBV7-9
D: TRBD1
J: TRBJ2-7
size: .
CDR3: CASSLGGAGGEQYF
DNA: TGTGCCAGCAGCTTAGGGGGTGCAGGGGGCGAGCAGTACTTC